This T cell receptor (beta chain) appears in the sequencing data of a study of blood T cell repertoires in COVID-19. Background on the study: The origin of the acute and convalescent COVID-19 samples was the United States, Italy and Spain.

Original methodology: It was from reference gene primer amplification that nucleated cell counts were estimated. The repertoire was sequenced with immunoSEQ multiplex PCR; TCRdb's copy has only in-frame clones and lacks some. Clone size and the V and J calls come from that table; the DNA yielded D and trimming. There are about 330,000 clones in the sample; approximately 89% occur only once, and about 5.4% lies in the top ten. The length of the CDR3 is 12 residues. V dropped 1 base and J dropped 6 bases, with 9 bases sitting between them. Germline V gene lookup returns CDR1 SQVTM and CDR2 ANQGSEA. Everyone who took part was roughly 18 to 89 years old, and they came from over 20 US areas. Participants' own reports of clinical history determined their cohort assignment.

The sequence was collected from a woman in her thirties who had recovered from COVID-19. Sequencing used PBMCs or T cells enriched from blood (not recorded which). The chain has TRBV29-1 and TRBJ1-2, with a tentative D call TRBD1 (5 bases). The CDR3 sequence: CSVEGTSDGYTF. CDR3 DNA: TGCAGCGTTGAAGGGACATCCGATGGCTACACCTTC.